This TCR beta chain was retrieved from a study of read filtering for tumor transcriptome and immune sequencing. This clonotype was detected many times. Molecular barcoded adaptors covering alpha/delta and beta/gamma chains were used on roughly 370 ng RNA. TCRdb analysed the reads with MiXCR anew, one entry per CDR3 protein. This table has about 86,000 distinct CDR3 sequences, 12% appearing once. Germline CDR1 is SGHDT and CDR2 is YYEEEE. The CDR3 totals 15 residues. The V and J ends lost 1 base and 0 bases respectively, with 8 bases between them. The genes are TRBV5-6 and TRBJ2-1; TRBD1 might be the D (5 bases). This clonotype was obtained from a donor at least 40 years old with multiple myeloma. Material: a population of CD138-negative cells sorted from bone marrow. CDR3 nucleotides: TGTGCCAGCAGCTTGTACCAGGGCTCCTACAATGAGCAGTTCTTC. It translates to CASSLYQGSYNEQFF. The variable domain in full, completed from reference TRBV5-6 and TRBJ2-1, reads DAGVTQSPTHLIKTRGQQVTLRCSPKSGHDTVSWYQQALGQGPQFIFQYYEEEERQRGNFPDRFSGHQFPNYSSELNVNALLLGDSALYLCASSLYQGSYNEQFFGPGTRLTVL.